A selection of T cell receptor beta chains follows, all from one sample in a study of shared clonotypes between healthy human individuals. Produced via immunoSEQ multiplex PCR; TCRdb's table is partial and in-frame only. The data show approximately 1.9 million clones, approximately 92% seen once. The sample comprised naive CD8+ T cells from PBMCs. The receptors shown here come from a man aged 18 to 30 in good health. Some clones in this sample may be carry-over from other donors' samples. Both conserved end residues are trimmed from each CDR3. Some rows mark clone size as missing; the rest say once, few, many or name a class of expanded clone.

j_call v_call clone_size cdr3_length cdr3_aa
TRBJ2-7 TRBV9 - 13 ASSAWDSDSYEQY
TRBJ1-3 TRBV7-9 - 12 ASSLGRAGNTIY
TRBJ2-5 TRBV7-9 - 9 ASSSSETQY
TRBJ2-7 TRBV13 - 12 ASSPKGQFYEQY
TRBJ2-2 TRBV7-9 - 13 ASSAQSANTGELF
TRBJ2-1 TRBV19 - 14 ASSMGLGGGYNEQF
TRBJ1-3 TRBV5-1 - 15 ASSLPETKSSGNTIY
TRBJ1-5 TRBV19 - 13 ASSIVGTGGQPQH
TRBJ2-2 TRBV9 - 14 ASSPMTGGGTGELF
TRBJ1-2 TRBV7-9 - 10 AFQWGPYGYT
TRBJ2-7 TRBV29-1 - 12 SAVGLADTYEQY
TRBJ1-2 TRBV19 - 9 ASEQHYGYT
TRBJ1-2 TRBV4-1 once 14 ASSPEWGVGDYGYT
TRBJ1-2 TRBV16 - 14 ASSQLVARPPYGYT
TRBJ1-5 TRBV10-1 - 15 ASSETPGTGGGQPQH
TRBJ2-7 TRBV28 - 15 ASSLPPGQGARHEQY
TRBJ1-2 TRBV5-4 - 12 ASSLARGGYGYT
TRBJ1-2 TRBV10-3 - 13 AISEIGTGSYGYT
TRBJ1-1 TRBV4-1 - 13 ASSQGARAPGGAF
TRBJ2-1 TRBV19 - 14 ASSIMGLAGTNEQF
TRBJ1-5 TRBV7-2 once 13 ASSSGPYSNQPQH
TRBJ2-6 TRBV19 - 10 ASSIEANVLT